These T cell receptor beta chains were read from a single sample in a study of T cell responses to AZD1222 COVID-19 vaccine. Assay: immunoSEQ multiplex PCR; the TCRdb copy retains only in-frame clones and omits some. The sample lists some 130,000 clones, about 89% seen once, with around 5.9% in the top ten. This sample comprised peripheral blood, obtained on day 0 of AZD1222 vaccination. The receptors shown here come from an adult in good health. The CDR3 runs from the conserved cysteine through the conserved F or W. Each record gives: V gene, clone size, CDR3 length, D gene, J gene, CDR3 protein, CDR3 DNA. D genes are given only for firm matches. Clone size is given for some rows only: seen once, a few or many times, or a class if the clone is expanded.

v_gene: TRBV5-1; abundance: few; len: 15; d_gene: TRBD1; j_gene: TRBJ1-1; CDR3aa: CASSLGVTGATEAFF; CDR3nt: TGCGCCAGCAGCTTGGGAGTCACAGGGGCCACTGAAGCTTTCTTT
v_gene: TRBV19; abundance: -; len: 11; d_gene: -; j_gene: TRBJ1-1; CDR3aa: CASSPGAVTFF; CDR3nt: TGTGCCAGTAGCCCCGGGGCTGTGACTTTCTTT
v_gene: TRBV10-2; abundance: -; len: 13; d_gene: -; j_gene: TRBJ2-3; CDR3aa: CASKERGTDTQYF; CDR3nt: TGCGCCAGCAAGGAGCGGGGCACAGATACGCAGTATTTT
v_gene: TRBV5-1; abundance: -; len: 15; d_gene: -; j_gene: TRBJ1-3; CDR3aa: CASSFVGDSGNTIYF; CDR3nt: TGCGCCAGCAGCTTTGTTGGGGACTCTGGAAACACCATATATTTT
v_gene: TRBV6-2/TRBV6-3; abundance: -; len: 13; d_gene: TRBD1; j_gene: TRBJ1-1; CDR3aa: CASSYSAGGSAFF; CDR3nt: TGTGCCAGCAGTTACTCAGCAGGGGGGTCGGCTTTCTTT
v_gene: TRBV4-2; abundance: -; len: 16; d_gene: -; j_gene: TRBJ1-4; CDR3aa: CASSPDRTRANEKLFF; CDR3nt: TGTGCCAGCAGCCCCGACCGGACACGGGCTAATGAAAAACTGTTTTTT
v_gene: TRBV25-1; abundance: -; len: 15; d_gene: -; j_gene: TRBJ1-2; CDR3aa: CASSDPTDNPYGYTF; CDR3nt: TGTGCCAGCAGTGATCCGACAGATAACCCCTATGGCTACACCTTC
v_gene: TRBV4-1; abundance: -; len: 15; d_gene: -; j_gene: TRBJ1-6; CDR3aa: CASSQRDTELSPLHF; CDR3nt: TGCGCCAGCAGCCAGCGGGACACCGAGTTATCACCCCTCCACTTT
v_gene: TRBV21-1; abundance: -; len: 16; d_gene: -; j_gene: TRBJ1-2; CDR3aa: CASSKVKSDSNYGYTF; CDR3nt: TGTGCCAGCAGCAAAGTAAAGTCCGACAGCAACTATGGCTACACCTTC
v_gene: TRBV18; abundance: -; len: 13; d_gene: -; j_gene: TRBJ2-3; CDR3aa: CASSPEGPDTQYF; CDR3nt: TGTGCCAGCTCACCAGAGGGGCCAGATACGCAGTATTTT
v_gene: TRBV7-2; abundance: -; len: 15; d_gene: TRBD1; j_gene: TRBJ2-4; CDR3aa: CASSLAGTDQNIQYF; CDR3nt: TGTGCCAGCAGCTTAGCGGGGACAGACCAAAACATTCAGTACTTC
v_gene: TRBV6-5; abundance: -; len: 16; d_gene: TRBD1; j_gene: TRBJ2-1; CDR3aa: CASSYGGTGMGNEQFF; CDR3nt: TGTGCCAGCAGTTACGGAGGGACAGGGATGGGCAATGAGCAGTTCTTC
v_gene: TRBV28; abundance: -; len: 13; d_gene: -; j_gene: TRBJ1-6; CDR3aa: CASEGTRGSPLHF; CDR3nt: TGTGCCAGCGAAGGGACAAGGGGTTCACCCCTCCACTTT
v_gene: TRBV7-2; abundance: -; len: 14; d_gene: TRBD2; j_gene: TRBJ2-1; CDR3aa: CASSLEPGLAPRVF; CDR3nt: TGTGCCAGCAGCTTAGAGCCGGGACTAGCACCCCGGGTCTTC
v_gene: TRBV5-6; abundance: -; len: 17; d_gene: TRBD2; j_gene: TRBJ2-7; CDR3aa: CASSDGLLAGPAYEQYF; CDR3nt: TGTGCCAGCAGCGATGGGCTACTAGCGGGCCCTGCCTACGAGCAGTACTTC
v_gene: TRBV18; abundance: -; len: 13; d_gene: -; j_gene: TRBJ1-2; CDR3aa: CASSPEVSGGYTF; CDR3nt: TGTGCCAGCTCACCCGAGGTATCGGGTGGCTACACCTTC
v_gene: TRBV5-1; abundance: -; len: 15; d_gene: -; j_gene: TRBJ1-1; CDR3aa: CASSLGSGRGTEAFF; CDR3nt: TGCGCCAGCAGCTTGGGTAGCGGGAGAGGGACTGAAGCTTTCTTT
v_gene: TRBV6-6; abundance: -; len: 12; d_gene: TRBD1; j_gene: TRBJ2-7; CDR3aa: CASSRDSYEQYF; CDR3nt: TGTGCCAGCAGCAGGGACAGCTACGAGCAGTACTTC
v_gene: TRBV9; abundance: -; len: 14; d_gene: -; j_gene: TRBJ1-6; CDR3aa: CASSGTTTNSPLHF; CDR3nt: TGTGCCAGCAGCGGGACTACTACTAATTCACCCCTCCACTTT
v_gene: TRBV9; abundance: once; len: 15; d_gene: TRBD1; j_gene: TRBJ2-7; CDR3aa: CASSPRGQPTYEQYF; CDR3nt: TGTGCCAGCAGCCCACGGGGACAGCCGACCTACGAGCAGTACTTC
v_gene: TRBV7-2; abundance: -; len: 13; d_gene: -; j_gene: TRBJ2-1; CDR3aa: CASSFREWGEQFF; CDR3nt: TGTGCCAGCAGCTTCAGGGAATGGGGTGAGCAGTTCTTC
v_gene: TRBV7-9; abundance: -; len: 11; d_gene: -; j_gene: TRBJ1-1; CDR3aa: CASSLANEAFF; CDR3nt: TGTGCCAGCAGCTTGGCAAACGAAGCTTTCTTT
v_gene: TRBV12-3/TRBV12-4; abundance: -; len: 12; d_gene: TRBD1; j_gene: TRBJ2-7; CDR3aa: CASSPGQGKQYF; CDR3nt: TGTGCCAGCAGCCCCGGACAGGGGAAGCAGTACTTC
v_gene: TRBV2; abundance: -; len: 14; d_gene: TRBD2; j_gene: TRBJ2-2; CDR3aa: CASSWLAGTGELFF; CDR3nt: TGTGCCAGCAGTTGGCTAGCGGGCACCGGGGAGCTGTTTTTT
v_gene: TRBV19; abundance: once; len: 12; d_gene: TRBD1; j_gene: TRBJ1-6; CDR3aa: CASRTGGSPLHF; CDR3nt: TGTGCCAGTAGGACAGGGGGTTCACCCCTCCACTTT
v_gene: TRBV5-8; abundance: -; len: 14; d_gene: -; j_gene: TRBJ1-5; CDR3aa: CASSHDRSNQPQHF; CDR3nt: TGTGCCAGCAGCCACGACAGAAGCAATCAGCCCCAGCATTTT
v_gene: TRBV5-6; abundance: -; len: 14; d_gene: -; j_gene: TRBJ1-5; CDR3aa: CASSLGGGGQPQHF; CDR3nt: TGTGCCAGCAGCTTGGGTGGGGGAGGGCAGCCCCAGCATTTT
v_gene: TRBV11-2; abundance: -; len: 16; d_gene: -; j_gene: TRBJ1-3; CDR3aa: CASSKGLILSGNTIYF; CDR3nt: TGTGCCAGCAGCAAAGGGTTAATCCTCTCTGGAAACACCATATATTTT